This T cell receptor (beta chain) was documented in a study of T cells in Graves' hyperthyroidism and ophthalmopathy. About the study: Peripheral blood was drawn at first diagnosis, prior to all treatment.

This clonotype was observed many times. Per the germline V gene, CDR1 is SGHKS and CDR2 is YYEKEE (reference sequence). The CDR3 is 15 amino acids. Trimming shortened V by 6 bases and J by 0 bases, and 14 bases separated the two germline ends. What was amplified from RNA transcripts were TCR beta CDR3 regions. First-round RT-PCR of the TCR CDR3 relied on the HTBI primer set. Each CDR3 protein gets one entry after TCRdb re-called the multiplex PCR reads with MiXCR. Of 350,000 to 500,000 distinct CDR3 sequences listed, approximately 13% are singletons. This TCR derives from a woman between 18 and 30 years old with Graves' hyperthyroidism. Material for sequencing was blood. J is TRBJ2-3 and V is TRBV5-5, with D unclear. CDR3 nucleotides: TGTGCCAGCATCCTCAGGACCGGGAGCACAGATACGCAGTATTTT. Its protein is CASILRTGSTDTQYF.